This T cell receptor beta chain was sequenced during a study of T-cell memory formation after mild COVID-19. General study results and limits: Day 15 to 85 contracting clones showed balanced CD4/CD8; day 15 to 37 expanders favored CD4+. Pre-infection memory held some responding clones, suggesting pre-existing cross-reactive T cells responded.

TCRdb analysed the 5' RACE reads with MiXCR anew, one entry per CDR3 protein. The sample lists hundreds of thousands of distinct CDR3 sequences, around 28% seen once, with roughly 14% in the top ten. This clonotype was detected a few times. Its target is unknown. V dropped 6 bases and J dropped 0 bases, with 11 bases sitting between them. Per the germline V gene, CDR1 is DFQATT and CDR2 is SNEGSKA (reference sequence). This CDR3 contains 13 residues. Sequencing input: PBMCs or a T cell subset sorted from them (not recorded which). This chain uses TRBV20-1 with TRBJ1-2, with TRBD1 as a possible D gene (5 bases). The receptor's source is an adult woman who had mild COVID-19 (a few samples of this study predate the infection). Cell type and time point are not known. CDR3 nucleotide sequence: TGCAGTGCCAAATGGGGCGCTAACTATGGCTACACCTTC. It specifies CSAKWGANYGYTF.